These T cell receptor beta chains were read from a single sample in a study of shared clonotypes between healthy human individuals. TCRdb's table, derived via immunoSEQ multiplex PCR, lists solely in-frame clones and lacks some. The sample yields more than 1.2 million clones, approximately 98.5% seen once. Sequencing used naive CD4+ T cells sorted from blood. These receptors came from a man aged 25 to 45 in good health. Each CDR3 is given without its conserved first and last residue. Expanded clones get a size class; other rows say once, few or many, or leave the size out.

abundance	v_gene	j_gene	CDR3aa
.	TRBV5-5	TRBJ2-3	ASSQQGITSTDTQY
.	TRBV29-1	TRBJ2-1	SVVTGGSYNEQF
once	TRBV7-8	TRBJ2-1	ASSFRGPSSYNEQF
.	TRBV12-5	TRBJ1-2	ASGPSGSYGYT
.	TRBV5-5	TRBJ1-1	ASSTKTGGNTEAF
.	TRBV19	TRBJ2-7	ASSIVGGAGYEQY
.	TRBV5-6	TRBJ2-1	ASSFRQYNEQF
.	TRBV18	TRBJ2-7	ASSPHEIGLSSYEQY
.	TRBV29-1	TRBJ1-1	SGGTGANTEAF
.	TRBV5-1	TRBJ1-2	ASSLEGTGSYGYT
.	TRBV6-1	TRBJ2-1	ASSWTGVSYNEQF
once	TRBV28	TRBJ2-7	ASISGRANYEQY
.	TRBV7-9	TRBJ2-3	ASSLEWGQGADTQY
.	TRBV29-1	TRBJ2-1	SVKGGRKYNEQF
.	TRBV5-1	TRBJ1-1	ASSLGTGGVNTEAF
.	TRBV15	TRBJ1-5	ATSRELLQGKRNQPQH
.	TRBV30	TRBJ1-1	AWTNRKNTEAF
.	TRBV7-8	TRBJ2-1	ASSFLGASSYNEQF
.	TRBV6-5	TRBJ1-5	ASRDTGGAGQPQH
.	TRBV9	TRBJ1-4	ASSDRVEEKLF
.	TRBV5-4	TRBJ2-7	ASSLDVLTTEQY
.	TRBV11-3	TRBJ2-7	ASSLYLASGIRYEQY
.	TRBV7-8	TRBJ1-5	ASSKDRDLNQPQH